This TCR beta chain came from a study of blood T cell repertoires in COVID-19. Study in general: The samples span acute and convalescent COVID-19 from the United States, Italy and Spain. Sample material is recorded as cDNA or gDNA derived from T cells, B-cell-depleted T cells, or PBMCs.

As originally analysed: Amplified reference gene primers provided the basis for estimating nucleated cell counts. Profiling relied on immunoSEQ multiplex PCR, and the TCRdb table lists in-frame clones only, not all of them. V and J calls and clone size follow that table, whereas D and trimming were derived from the DNA. This repertoire shows about 69,000 clones, 79% found once; its top ten account for approximately 15%. In this sample, this clone turned up a few times. The CDR3 covers 14 residues. From germline, CDR1 is MGHRA and CDR2 YSYEKL. With 5 bases removed from V and 2 bases from J, the gap between germline ends came to 12 bases.

The V gene is TRBV4-1, the J gene TRBJ1-2; D is perhaps TRBD1 (6 bases). This clonotype originated in a man aged 55 to 70 with acute or convalescent COVID-19. Sequenced sample: peripheral blood. This chain's CDR3 is CASSSGVSNYGYTF. CDR3 in DNA: TGCGCCAGCAGCTCAGGGGTGTCCAACTATGGCTACACCTTC.